Listed here are 26 T cell receptor beta chains from one sample, sequenced in a study of T cells in Graves' hyperthyroidism and ophthalmopathy. TCR beta CDR3 sequences were amplified from RNA transcripts. The TCR CDR3 first-round RT-PCR relied on the HTBI primer set. TCRdb itself ran the multiplex PCR reads through MiXCR, one entry per CDR3 protein. The sample has around 280,000 distinct CDR3 sequences; roughly 13% are singletons. Material: blood. These receptors all come from a woman in her twenties or thirties with Graves' hyperthyroidism that later progressed to Graves' ophthalmopathy.

This clonotype showed up many times. The CDR3 protein is CASSDVTSGSYEQYF. The DNA for the CDR3 is TGTGCCAGCAGTGACGTGACTAGCGGCTCCTACGAGCAGTACTTC. The V call is TRBV2, the J call TRBJ2-7; the match to TRBD2 covers 9 bases. Germline lookup yields CDR1 SNHLY and CDR2 FYNNEI. Trimming removed 3 bases from V and 0 bases from J; junction bases left unmatched: 3. The CDR3 extends over 15 amino acids.

This clonotype came up many times. The CDR3 DNA reads TGTGCCAGCAGCTTAGGTGGGATTGTTGAGCAGTTCTTC. This codes for CASSLGGIVEQFF. The rearrangement joins TRBV7-9 to TRBJ2-1; D is unclear. Germline CDR1 reads SEHNR; CDR2 reads FQNEAQ (reference sequence). V gave up 1 base and J gave up 9 bases, with 10 bases separating them. The CDR3 is 13 residues long. The full variable domain, in which reference TRBV7-9 and TRBJ2-1 provide the parts outside the CDR3, is DTGVSQNPRHKITKRGQNVTFRCDPISEHNRLYWYRQTLGQGPEFLTYFQNEAQLEKSRLLSDRFSAERPKGSFSTLEIQRTEQGDSAMYLCASSLGGIVEQFFGPGTRLTVL.

This clonotype was seen repeatedly, ten times or more. The rearrangement joins TRBV6-1 to TRBJ1-4; D unclear. Germline V gene data show CDR1 as MNHNS and CDR2 as SASEGT. The CDR3 is 16 amino acids. V gave up 5 bases and J gave up 2 bases, with 15 bases separating them. CDR3 bases: TGTGCCAGCAGTTCCGGCCCTTTGGCGACTAATGAAAAACTGTTTTTT. Encoded protein: CASSSGPLATNEKLFF.

This clonotype was detected only a few times. A clone one base away is much larger, so this may be a read error. The J gene is TRBJ2-1, the V gene TRBV20-1, with 11 bases matching TRBD2. This CDR3 is built from 16 residues. With V trimmed by 1 base and J by 7 bases, 9 bases remained unmatched. Germline V CDR1 and CDR2: DFQATT, SNEGSKA (reference sequence). This chain's CDR3 is CSARGASGRPGNEQFF. As DNA, the CDR3 is TGCAGTGCTAGAGGGGCTAGCGGGAGGCCAGGGAATGAGCAGTTCTTC.

This clonotype was counted at least ten times. The chain is built from TRBV29-1 and TRBJ2-1; D is undetermined. Trimming removed 1 base from V and 12 bases from J, with 16 bases in between. Germline V gene sequence: CDR1 SQVTM, CDR2 ANQGSEA. This CDR3 is 13 amino acids long. The CDR3 sequence is CSVEVQPPSPQFF. In nucleotides, the CDR3 is TGCAGCGTTGAAGTCCAGCCCCCTTCTCCGCAGTTCTTC.

This clonotype was counted ten times or more. The genes are TRBV27 and TRBJ1-1, with unresolved D. In germline, CDR1 is MNHEY, CDR2 SMNVEV (reference sequence). The CDR3 contains 15 residues. V lost 5 bases to trimming and J lost 5 bases, with 18 bases between them. The CDR3 protein is CASSLIGLGYTEAFF. CDR3 coding DNA: TGTGCCAGCAGTCTTATCGGACTCGGGTATACTGAAGCTTTCTTT.

In this sample, this clonotype turned up many times. This rearrangement joins TRBV29-1 to TRBJ2-7; TRBD2 aligns across 14 bases. Trimming took 7 bases from V and 0 from J; bases not matched to a gene: 5. Looked up from germline, CDR1 is SQVTM and CDR2 is ANQGSEA. This CDR3 is 15 amino acids long. The CDR3 loop is CSARTSGRSSYEQYF. CDR3 coding DNA: TGCAGCGCCAGGACTAGCGGGAGGTCCTCCTACGAGCAGTACTTC.

This clonotype was counted ten times or more. This chain uses TRBV7-2 with TRBJ2-7, with unresolved D. From germline, CDR1 is SGHTA and CDR2 FQGNSA. The CDR3 runs to 14 residues. Trimming pared 5 bases from V and 0 bases from J, leaving 11 bases between. CDR3 in amino acids: CASSPPTFSYEQYF. CDR3 in DNA: TGTGCCAGCAGCCCACCGACATTCTCCTACGAGCAGTACTTC.

The chain couples TRBV9 to TRBJ2-5; 9 bases line up with TRBD2. This CDR3 region has 13 residues. Germline CDR1 and CDR2: SGDLS and YYNGEE. The ends lost 5 bases at V and 5 bases at J; junction bases unmatched: 4. The CDR3 DNA follows: TGTGCCAGCAGGAGTAGCGGGAGCGAGACCCAGTACTTC. Encoded protein: CASRSSGSETQYF.

This clonotype was observed at least ten times. The V gene is TRBV6-1, the J gene TRBJ1-5; D possibly corresponds to TRBD1 (5 bases). Germline CDR1 reads MNHNS; CDR2 reads SASEGT. CDR3 length: 14 amino acids. Trimming shortened V by 4 bases and J by 4 bases, and 11 bases separated the two germline ends. Here the CDR3 reads CASSARELNQPQHF. CDR3 bases: TGTGCCAGCAGTGCCAGGGAGTTAAATCAGCCCCAGCATTTT.

This clonotype was seen only a few times. The rearrangement uses TRBV5-1 and TRBJ1-1; D not resolved. The CDR3 contains 15 residues. Germline V lookup: CDR1 SGHRS, CDR2 YFSETQ. V was shortened by 3 bases and J by 2 bases, with 14 bases between the two germline ends. The CDR3 nucleotides read TGCGCCAGCAGCTGGGCGATAAAGGCCAACACTGAAGCTTTCTTT. Translated, it gives CASSWAIKANTEAFF.

This clonotype was seen a handful of times. The chain has TRBV5-4 and TRBJ2-1, with 8 nucleotides matching TRBD2. J gave up 5 bases and V 4 bases, and 11 bases lay outside the gene matches. Germline CDR1 reads SGHNT; CDR2 reads YYREEE (reference sequence). The CDR3 runs 16 residues. In nucleotides, the CDR3 is TGTGCCAGCAGCACCCCCGGGGGGGGGCCGGACAATGAGCAGTTCTTC. The encoded protein is CASSTPGGGPDNEQFF.

This clonotype came up a few times. The chain recombines TRBV20-1 with TRBJ2-7; D tentatively reads TRBD1 or TRBD2 (5 bases each). The CDR3 extends over 13 amino acids. Trimming removed 6 bases from V and 6 bases from J, with 18 bases in between. Germline V gene data show CDR1 as DFQATT and CDR2 as SNEGSKA (reference sequence). CDR3 coding DNA: TGCAGTGCAAGGGACGGTGACCCGGGCGAGCAGTACTTC. The encoded protein is CSARDGDPGEQYF.

CDR3 protein: CSVGETNEQFF. Written as DNA, the CDR3 is TGCAGCGTTGGGGAGACCAATGAGCAGTTCTTC. The rearrangement uses TRBV29-1 and TRBJ2-1; TRBD2 is a possible D gene (5 bases). The CDR3 spans 11 residues. Germline CDR1 and CDR2: SQVTM and ANQGSEA. Trimming removed 4 bases from V and 6 bases from J, with 7 bases in between.

A word on this clonotype: A much larger clone sits a single nucleotide away, making a read error possible. This chain joins TRBV7-2 and TRBJ2-5, with D maybe TRBD2 (6 bases). Germline V gene data show CDR1 as SGHTA and CDR2 as FQGNSA. The CDR3 covers 14 residues. The V end lost 5 bases, the J end lost 9 bases, and 19 bases lay between the germline ends. The CDR3 region is CASSRKSLWEAQYF. CDR3 coding DNA: TGTGCCAGCAGCCGCAAGTCCCTTTGGGAGGCCCAGTACTTC.

In this sample, this clonotype turned up many times. V is TRBV7-3 and J is TRBJ2-3; TRBD2 is a possible D gene (5 bases). This CDR3 spans 15 amino acids. Per germline, CDR1 SGHTA and CDR2 FQGTGA. Trimming pared 0 bases from V and 5 bases from J, leaving 12 bases between. The CDR3 DNA follows: TGTGCCAGCAGCTTAACGGCAGCCGGAGGAGATACGCAGTATTTT. This translates into CASSLTAAGGDTQYF.

This clonotype was observed a handful of times. V and J are TRBV20-1 and TRBJ2-2, with 11 positions matching TRBD2. V was clipped by 0 bases and J by 0 bases; unmatched bases: 3. In germline, CDR1 is DFQATT, CDR2 SNEGSKA (reference sequence). There are 17 residues in the CDR3. This CDR3 reads CSARDLAGGANTGELFF. CDR3 DNA: TGCAGTGCTAGAGATCTAGCGGGAGGAGCGAACACCGGGGAGCTGTTTTTT.

This clonotype was found a few times. This sequence joins TRBV4-3 and TRBJ2-7; 10 positions match TRBD2. The V gene's germline CDR1 is LGHNA and CDR2 YSLEER. The ends lost 4 bases at V and 4 bases at J; junction bases unmatched: 4. The CDR3 totals 14 residues. CDR3 coding DNA: TGCGCCAGCAGCCCAAGCGGGAGGGGATACGAGCAGTACTTC. It is translated as CASSPSGRGYEQYF.

At least ten counts were recorded for this clonotype. The chain is built from TRBV4-3 and TRBJ2-7; D unresolved. Trimming stripped 1 base from V and 2 bases from J, with 9 bases between. Germline V gene sequence: CDR1 LGHNA, CDR2 YSLEER. The CDR3 runs to 14 residues. The CDR3 reads CASSQALGTYEQYF. The CDR3 DNA reads TGCGCCAGCAGCCAAGCTTTGGGAACCTACGAGCAGTACTTC.

A note on this clonotype: A much larger clone differs from this one at a single base, so this may be a read error. V is TRBV7-9 and J is TRBJ2-2, with unresolved D. The CDR3 covers 13 residues. Germline lookup yields CDR1 SEHNR and CDR2 FQNEAQ (reference sequence). This chain's CDR3 is CAGSPPEAGELFF. The CDR3 coding sequence is TGTGCCGGCAGCCCTCCCGAGGCCGGGGAGCTGTTTTTT.

The V gene is TRBV6-2 or TRBV6-3, the J gene TRBJ2-1, with D possibly called TRBD1 or TRBD2 (5 bases each). V was clipped by 0 bases and J by 7 bases, with 16 bases between them. This CDR3 is 16 amino acids long. Looked up from germline, CDR1 is MNHEY and CDR2 is SVGEGT. CDR3 in DNA: TGTGCCAGCAGTTACTCGGACTTACTCGAGGGGAATGAGCAGTTCTTC. Its translation is CASSYSDLLEGNEQFF.

This clonotype was counted ten times or more. V is TRBV7-9 and J is TRBJ2-3; 14 bases are a match to TRBD2. After removal of 3 bases from V and 5 bases from J, the junction contained 10 bases not matched to a gene. The CDR3 has 18 residues. Germline CDR1 and CDR2: SEHNR and FQNEAQ (reference sequence). CDR3 sequence (DNA): TGTGCCAGCAGCTTCTCCCGACTAGCGGGAGGGCGTGGAGATACGCAGTATTTT. Translating gives CASSFSRLAGGRGDTQYF.

This clonotype appeared many times. The chain recombines TRBV7-2 with TRBJ2-4; D possibly corresponds to TRBD1 (5 bases). Germline lookup yields CDR1 SGHTA and CDR2 FQGNSA. CDR3 size: 14 residues. V gave up 1 base and J gave up 6 bases, with 10 bases separating them. CDR3 residues: CASSLGLQGNIQYF. For the CDR3, the DNA is TGTGCCAGCAGCTTAGGTCTCCAGGGAAACATTCAGTACTTC. The full variable domain, with the rest looked up from reference TRBV7-2 and TRBJ2-4, is GAGVSQSPSNKVTEKGKDVELRCDPISGHTALYWYRQSLGQGLEFLIYFQGNSAPDKSGLPSDRFSAERTGGSVSTLTIQRTQQEDSAVYLCASSLGLQGNIQYFGAGTRLSVL.

This clonotype was seen only a few times. The chain combines TRBV4-2 with TRBJ1-1, with D unclear. This CDR3 region has 15 residues. Trimming stripped 2 bases from V and 5 bases from J, with 15 bases between. Germline lookup yields CDR1 LGHNA and CDR2 YNFKEQ. In nucleotides, the CDR3 is TGTGCCAGCAGCCAATTGCAAGCATTGGGAACTGAAGCTTTCTTT. Translating it yields CASSQLQALGTEAFF.

This clonotype was picked up many times. The genes are TRBV27 and TRBJ2-3, with 7 nucleotides matching TRBD2. Germline CDR1 reads MNHEY; CDR2 reads SMNVEV (reference sequence). V lost 2 bases, J lost 5 bases, and 7 bases stayed unmatched. CDR3 size: 15 residues. For the CDR3, the DNA is TGTGCCAGCAGTTTAAGGGAGGGCCTAGGAGATACGCAGTATTTT. It codes for CASSLREGLGDTQYF.

The V call is TRBV29-1, the J call TRBJ2-3; TRBD2 matches 13 bases. Germline V gene data show CDR1 as SQVTM and CDR2 as ANQGSEA. Trimming cost V 3 bases and J 0 bases; bases outside gene matches: 3. This CDR3 has 16 amino acids. The CDR3 DNA reads TGCAGCGTTGATGGACTAGCGGGGGATAGCACAGATACGCAGTATTTT. This sequence encodes CSVDGLAGDSTDTQYF.